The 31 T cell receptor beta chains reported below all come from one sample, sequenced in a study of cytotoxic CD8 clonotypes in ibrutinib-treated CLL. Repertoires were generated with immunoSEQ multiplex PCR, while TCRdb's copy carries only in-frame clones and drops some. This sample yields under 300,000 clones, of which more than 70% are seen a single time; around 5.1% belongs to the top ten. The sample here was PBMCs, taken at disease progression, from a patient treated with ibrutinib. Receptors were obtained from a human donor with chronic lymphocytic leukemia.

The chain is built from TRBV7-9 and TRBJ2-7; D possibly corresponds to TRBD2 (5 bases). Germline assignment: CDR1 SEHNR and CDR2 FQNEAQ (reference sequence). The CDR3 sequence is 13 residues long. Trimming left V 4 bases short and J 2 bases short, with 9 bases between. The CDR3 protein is CASSSTGTYEQYF. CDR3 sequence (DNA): TGTGCCAGCAGCTCCACCGGGACCTACGAGCAGTACTTC.

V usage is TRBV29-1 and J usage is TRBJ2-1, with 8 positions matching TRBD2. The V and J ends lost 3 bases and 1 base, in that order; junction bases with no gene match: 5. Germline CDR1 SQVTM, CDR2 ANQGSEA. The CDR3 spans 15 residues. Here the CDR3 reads CSVEGSGTSYNEQFF. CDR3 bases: TGCAGCGTTGAGGGTAGCGGGACATCCTACAATGAGCAGTTCTTC.

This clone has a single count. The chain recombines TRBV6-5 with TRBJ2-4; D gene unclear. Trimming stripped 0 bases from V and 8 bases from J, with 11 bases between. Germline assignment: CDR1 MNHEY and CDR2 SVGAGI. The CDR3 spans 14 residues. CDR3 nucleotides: TGTGCCAGCAGTTACTCCCCAGGATCCGACATTCAGTACTTC. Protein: CASSYSPGSDIQYF.

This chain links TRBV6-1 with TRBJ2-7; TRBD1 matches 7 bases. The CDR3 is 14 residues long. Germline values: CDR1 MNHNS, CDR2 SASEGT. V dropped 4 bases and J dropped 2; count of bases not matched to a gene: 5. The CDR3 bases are TGTGCCAGCAGTGGAAGACAGGGCCCCTACGAGCAGTACTTC. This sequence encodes CASSGRQGPYEQYF.

Here the CDR3 reads CASSPTSTTGELFF. CDR3 DNA: TGTGCCAGCAGCCCAACTAGCACCACCGGGGAGCTGTTTTTT. The chain joins TRBV9 to TRBJ2-2, with a possible D match to TRBD2 (6 bases). The germline V gene encodes CDR1 SGDLS and CDR2 YYNGEE. Trimming removed 4 bases at V and 4 bases at J, with 11 bases between. This CDR3 contains 14 residues.

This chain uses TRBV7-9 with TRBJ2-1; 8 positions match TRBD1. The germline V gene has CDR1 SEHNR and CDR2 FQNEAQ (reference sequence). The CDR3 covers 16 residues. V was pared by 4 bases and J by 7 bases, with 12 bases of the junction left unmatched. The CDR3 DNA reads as TGTGCCAGCAGCTCCGTTTTTGGGACAGGTGTAAATGAGCAGTTCTTC. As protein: CASSSVFGTGVNEQFF.

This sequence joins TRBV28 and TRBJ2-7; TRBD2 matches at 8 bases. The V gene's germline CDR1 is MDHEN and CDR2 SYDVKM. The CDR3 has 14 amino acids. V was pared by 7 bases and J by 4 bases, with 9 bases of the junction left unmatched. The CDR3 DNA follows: TGTGCCAGCAAACCGGGACTAGTAGCTTACGAGCAGTACTTC. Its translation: CASKPGLVAYEQYF.

CDR3 nucleotide sequence: TGTGCCAGCAGCGATACAGGTTATCCTCGAAACACCATATATTTT. Its translation: CASSDTGYPRNTIYF. This chain connects TRBV28 to TRBJ1-3; D might be TRBD1 (5 bases). Germline CDR1 is MDHEN and CDR2 is SYDVKM. This CDR3 is 15 amino acids long. Trimming cost V 6 bases and J 5 bases, with 17 bases left between them.

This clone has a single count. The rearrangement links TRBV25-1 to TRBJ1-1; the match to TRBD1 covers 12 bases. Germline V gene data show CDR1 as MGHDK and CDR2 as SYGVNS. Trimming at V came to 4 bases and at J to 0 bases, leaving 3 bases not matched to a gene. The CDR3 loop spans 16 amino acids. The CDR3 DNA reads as TGTGCCAGCAGTGCGGGACAGGGGGCTCTGAACACTGAAGCTTTCTTT. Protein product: CASSAGQGALNTEAFF.

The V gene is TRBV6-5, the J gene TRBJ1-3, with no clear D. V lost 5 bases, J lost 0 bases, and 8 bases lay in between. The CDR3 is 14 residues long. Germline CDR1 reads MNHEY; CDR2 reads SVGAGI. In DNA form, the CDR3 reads TGTGCCAGCAGTGCGGGAAGCTCTGGAAACACCATATATTTT. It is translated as CASSAGSSGNTIYF.

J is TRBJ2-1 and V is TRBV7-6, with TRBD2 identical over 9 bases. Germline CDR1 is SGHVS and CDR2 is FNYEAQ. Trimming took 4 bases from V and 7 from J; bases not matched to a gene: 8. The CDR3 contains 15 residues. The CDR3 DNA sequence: TGTGCCAGCAGCTATTCTAGCGGGGCCTGGAATGAGCAGTTCTTC. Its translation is CASSYSSGAWNEQFF.

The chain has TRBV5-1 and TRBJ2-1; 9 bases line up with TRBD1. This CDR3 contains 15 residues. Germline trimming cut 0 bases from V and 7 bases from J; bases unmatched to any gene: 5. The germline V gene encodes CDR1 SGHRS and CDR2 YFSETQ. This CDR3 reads CASSLDRGLWNEQFF. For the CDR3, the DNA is TGCGCCAGCAGCTTGGACAGGGGGCTGTGGAATGAGCAGTTCTTC.

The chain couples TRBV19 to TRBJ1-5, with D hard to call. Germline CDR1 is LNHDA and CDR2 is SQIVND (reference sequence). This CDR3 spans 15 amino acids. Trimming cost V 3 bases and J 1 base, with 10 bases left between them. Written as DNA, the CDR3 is TGTGCCAGTAGTATGGGTACAGCAAGCAATCAGCCCCAGCATTTT. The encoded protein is CASSMGTASNQPQHF.

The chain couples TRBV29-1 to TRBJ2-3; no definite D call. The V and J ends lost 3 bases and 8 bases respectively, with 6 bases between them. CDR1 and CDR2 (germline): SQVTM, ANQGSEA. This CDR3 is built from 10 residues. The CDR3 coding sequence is TGCAGCGTTGAGATCTCTACGCAGTATTTT. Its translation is CSVEISTQYF.

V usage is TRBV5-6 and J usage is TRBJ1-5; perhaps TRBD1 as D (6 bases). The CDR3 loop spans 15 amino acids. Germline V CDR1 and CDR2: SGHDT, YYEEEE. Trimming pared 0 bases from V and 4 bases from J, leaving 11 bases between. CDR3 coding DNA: TGTGCCAGCAGCTTGGATCGGGGGGCGAATCAGCCCCAGCATTTT. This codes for CASSLDRGANQPQHF.

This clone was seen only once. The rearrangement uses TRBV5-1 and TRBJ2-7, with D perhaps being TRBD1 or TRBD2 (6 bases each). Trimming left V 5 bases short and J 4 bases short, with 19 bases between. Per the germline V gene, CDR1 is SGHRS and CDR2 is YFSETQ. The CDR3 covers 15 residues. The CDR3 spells CASSRGDEPTYEQYF. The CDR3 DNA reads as TGCGCCAGCAGTAGGGGGGACGAACCCACTTACGAGCAGTACTTC.

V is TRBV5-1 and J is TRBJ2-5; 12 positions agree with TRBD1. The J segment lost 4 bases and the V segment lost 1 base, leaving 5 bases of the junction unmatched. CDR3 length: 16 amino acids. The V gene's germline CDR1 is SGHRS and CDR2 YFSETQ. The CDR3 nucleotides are TGCGCCAGCAGCTTGTTGGGACAGGGGGCTGGAGAGACCCAGTACTTC. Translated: CASSLLGQGAGETQYF.

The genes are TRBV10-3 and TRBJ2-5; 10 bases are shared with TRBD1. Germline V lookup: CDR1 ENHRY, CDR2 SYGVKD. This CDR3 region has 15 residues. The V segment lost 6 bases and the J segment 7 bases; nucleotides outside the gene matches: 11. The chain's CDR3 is CAISSLTGGLGTQYF. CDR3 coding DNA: TGTGCCATCAGCTCCCTGACAGGGGGCCTCGGGACCCAGTACTTC.

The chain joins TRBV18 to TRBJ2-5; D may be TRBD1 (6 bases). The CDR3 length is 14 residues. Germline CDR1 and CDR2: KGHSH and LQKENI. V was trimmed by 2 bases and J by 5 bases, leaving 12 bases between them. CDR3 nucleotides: TGTGCCAGCTCACCAACGACAGGCGGTGAGACCCAGTACTTC. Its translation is CASSPTTGGETQYF. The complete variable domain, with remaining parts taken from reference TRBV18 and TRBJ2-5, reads NAGVMQNPRHLVRRRGQEARLRCSPMKGHSHVYWYRQLPEEGLKFMVYLQKENIIDESGMPKERFSAEFPKEGPSILRIQQVVRGDSAAYFCASSPTTGGETQYFGPGTRLLVL.

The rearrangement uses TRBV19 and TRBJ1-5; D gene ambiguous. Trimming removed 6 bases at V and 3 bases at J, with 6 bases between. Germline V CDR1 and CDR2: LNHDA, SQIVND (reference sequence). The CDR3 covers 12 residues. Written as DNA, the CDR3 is TGTGCCAGTAGACAGAACAATCAGCCCCAGCATTTT. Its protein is CASRQNNQPQHF.

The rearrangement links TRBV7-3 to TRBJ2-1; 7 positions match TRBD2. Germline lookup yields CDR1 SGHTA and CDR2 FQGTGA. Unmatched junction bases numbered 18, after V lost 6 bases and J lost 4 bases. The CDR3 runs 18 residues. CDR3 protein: CASSRGEQAGFLYNEQFF. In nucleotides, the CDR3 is TGTGCCAGCAGTCGGGGGGAACAAGCGGGATTCCTTTACAATGAGCAGTTCTTC.

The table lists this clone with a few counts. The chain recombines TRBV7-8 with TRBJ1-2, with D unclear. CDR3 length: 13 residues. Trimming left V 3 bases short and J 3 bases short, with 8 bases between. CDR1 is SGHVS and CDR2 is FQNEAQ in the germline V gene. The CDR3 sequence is CASSLHGYYGYTF. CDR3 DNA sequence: TGTGCCAGCAGCTTGCACGGATACTATGGCTACACCTTC. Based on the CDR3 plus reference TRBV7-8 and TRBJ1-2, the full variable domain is GAGVSQSPRYKVAKRGQDVALRCDPISGHVSLFWYQQALGQGPEFLTYFQNEAQLDKSGLPSDRFFAERPEGSVSTLKIQRTQQEDSAVYLCASSLHGYYGYTFGSGTRLTVV.

The CDR3 is CASSLAGSPHYGYTF. The CDR3 bases are TGTGCCAGCAGCTTAGCGGGCAGTCCTCACTATGGCTACACCTTC. The chain has TRBV7-9 and TRBJ1-2; D remains unclear. V lost 0 bases and J lost 3, with 11 bases in between. The germline V gene has CDR1 SEHNR and CDR2 FQNEAQ (reference sequence). The CDR3 extends over 15 amino acids. The full variable domain, in which reference TRBV7-9 and TRBJ1-2 provide the parts outside the CDR3, is DTGVSQNPRHKITKRGQNVTFRCDPISEHNRLYWYRQTLGQGPEFLTYFQNEAQLEKSRLLSDRFSAERPKGSFSTLEIQRTEQGDSAMYLCASSLAGSPHYGYTFGSGTRLTVV.

CDR3 nucleotide sequence: TGCGCCAGCAGCCAAAGCCCCTCTAGTTTATCGGGAAACACCATATATTTT. Translation: CASSQSPSSLSGNTIYF. This chain connects TRBV4-1 to TRBJ1-3; no firm D call. Germline CDR1 MGHRA, CDR2 YSYEKL. Between the trimmed V and J ends, which lost 2 bases and 4 bases, there was a span of 18 bases. This CDR3 contains 17 residues.

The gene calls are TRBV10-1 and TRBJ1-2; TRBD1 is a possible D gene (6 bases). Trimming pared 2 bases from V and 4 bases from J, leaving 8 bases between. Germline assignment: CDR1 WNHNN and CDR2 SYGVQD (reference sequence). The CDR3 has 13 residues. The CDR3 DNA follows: TGCGCCAGCAGTGAGACAGGGTCCTATGGCTACACCTTC. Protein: CASSETGSYGYTF.

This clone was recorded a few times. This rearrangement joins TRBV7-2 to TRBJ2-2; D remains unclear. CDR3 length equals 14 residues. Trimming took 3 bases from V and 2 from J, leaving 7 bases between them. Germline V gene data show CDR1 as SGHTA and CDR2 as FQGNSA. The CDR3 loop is CASSLTVNTGELFF. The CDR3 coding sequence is TGTGCCAGCAGCTTGACCGTCAACACCGGGGAGCTGTTTTTT.

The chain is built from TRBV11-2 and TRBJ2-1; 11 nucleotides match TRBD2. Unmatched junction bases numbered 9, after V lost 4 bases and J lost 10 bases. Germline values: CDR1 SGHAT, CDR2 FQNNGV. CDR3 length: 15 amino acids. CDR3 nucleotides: TGTGCCAGCAGCTCACTAGCGGGGGTTGGTAGGGAGCAGTTCTTC. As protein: CASSSLAGVGREQFF.

CDR3 sequence: CASSILLAGQNYGYTF. The CDR3 DNA reads as TGTGCCAGTAGTATTTTGCTAGCAGGGCAAAACTATGGCTACACCTTC. V is TRBV19 and J is TRBJ1-2; D is possibly TRBD1 (5 bases). Deletions cut 3 bases from V and 2 bases from J, with 16 bases between. This CDR3 has 16 amino acids. CDR1 is LNHDA and CDR2 is SQIVND in the germline V gene (reference sequence). The entire variable domain, with the rest obtained from reference TRBV19 and TRBJ1-2, is as follows: DGGITQSPKYLFRKEGQNVTLSCEQNLNHDAMYWYRQDPGQGLRLIYYSQIVNDFQKGDIAEGYSVSREKKESFPLTVTSAQKNPTAFYLCASSILLAGQNYGYTFGSGTRLTVV.

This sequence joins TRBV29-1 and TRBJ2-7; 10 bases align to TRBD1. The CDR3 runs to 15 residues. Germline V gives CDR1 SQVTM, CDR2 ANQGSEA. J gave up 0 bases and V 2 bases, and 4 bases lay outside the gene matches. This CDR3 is CSVEWTGGSSYEQYF. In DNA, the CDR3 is TGCAGCGTTGAATGGACAGGGGGAAGCTCCTACGAGCAGTACTTC.

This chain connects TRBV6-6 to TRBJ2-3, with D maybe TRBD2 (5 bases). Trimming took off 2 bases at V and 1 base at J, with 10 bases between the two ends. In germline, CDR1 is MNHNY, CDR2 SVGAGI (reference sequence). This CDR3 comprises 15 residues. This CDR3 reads CASSYAGHGTDTQYF. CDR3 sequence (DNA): TGTGCCAGCAGTTACGCGGGTCATGGCACAGATACGCAGTATTTT.

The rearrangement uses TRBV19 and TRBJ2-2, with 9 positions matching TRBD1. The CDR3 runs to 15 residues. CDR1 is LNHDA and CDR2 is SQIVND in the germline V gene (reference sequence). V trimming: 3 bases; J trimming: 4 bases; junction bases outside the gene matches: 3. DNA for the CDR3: TGTGCCAGTAGTATCCGACAGGGGGTCACCGGGGAGCTGTTTTTT. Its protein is CASSIRQGVTGELFF.